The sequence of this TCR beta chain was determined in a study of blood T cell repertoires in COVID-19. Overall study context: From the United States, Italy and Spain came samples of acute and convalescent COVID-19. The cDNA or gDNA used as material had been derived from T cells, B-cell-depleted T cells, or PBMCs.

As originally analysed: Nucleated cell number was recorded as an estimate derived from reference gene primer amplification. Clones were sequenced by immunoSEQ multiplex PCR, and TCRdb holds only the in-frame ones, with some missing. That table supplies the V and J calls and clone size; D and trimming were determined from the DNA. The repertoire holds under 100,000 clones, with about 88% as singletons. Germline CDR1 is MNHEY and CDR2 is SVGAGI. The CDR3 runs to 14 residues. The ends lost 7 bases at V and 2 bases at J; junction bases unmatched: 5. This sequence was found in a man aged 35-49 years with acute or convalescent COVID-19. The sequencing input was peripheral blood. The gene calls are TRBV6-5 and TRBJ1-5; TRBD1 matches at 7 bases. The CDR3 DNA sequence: TGTGCCAGCACTCAGGGGGGAGGCAATCAGCCCCAGCATTTT. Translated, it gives CASTQGGGNQPQHF.